Listed below are T cell receptor beta chains from one sample, sequenced in a study of blood T cell repertoires in COVID-19. Clones were sequenced by immunoSEQ multiplex PCR, and TCRdb holds only the in-frame ones, with some missing. This repertoire shows 250,000 to 300,000 clones, about nine tenths found once; its top ten account for roughly 1.1%. Sequencing was done on a sample of PBMCs or T cells enriched from blood (not recorded which). The receptors shown here come from a woman aged 25 to 45 who had recovered from COVID-19. Both conserved end residues are part of each CDR3. The D gene is left open where the match is weak. The listing skips clone size in some rows; elsewhere it reads once, few, many or a size class.

j_call clone_size v_call d_call cdr3_nt cdr3_aa
TRBJ2-1 . TRBV9 TRBD2 TGTGCCAGCAGCGTGGGTATGGGATGGGGAGCGGGAGACGACAATGAGCAGTTCTTC CASSVGMGWGAGDDNEQFF
TRBJ2-2 . TRBV5-1 TRBD2 TGCGCCAGCAGAGCGGGAGACGACACCGGGGAGCTGTTTTTT CASRAGDDTGELFF
TRBJ2-5 . TRBV2 TRBD2 TGTGCCAGCAGTGACCTTGGTGGTAGCGGGAGTCGAGGAGAGACCCAGTACTTC CASSDLGGSGSRGETQYF
TRBJ2-7 . TRBV25-1 . TGTGCCAGCAGTTCCTACGGGCAGTACTTC CASSSYGQYF
TRBJ2-2 . TRBV11-2 TRBD2 TGTGCCAGCAGCTTCTATTCCGGGACTAGCGGGATAAAAACCGGGGAGCTGTTTTTT CASSFYSGTSGIKTGELFF
TRBJ2-5 . TRBV10-3 . TGTGCCATCAGTGAGCCTGCCGACAACGAGACCCAGTACTTC CAISEPADNETQYF
TRBJ2-2 . TRBV6-5 . TGTGCCAGCAGCAACCGGGACTCTCACACCGGGGAGCTGTTTTTT CASSNRDSHTGELFF
TRBJ2-7 . TRBV6-2/TRBV6-3 . TGTGCCAGCAGTTCCGGGACACAAGCCTACGAGCAGTACTTC CASSSGTQAYEQYF
TRBJ2-3 . TRBV5-1 . TGCGCCAGCAGCTTGGCCAGCGAAGATACGCAGTATTTT CASSLASEDTQYF
TRBJ1-2 once TRBV30 TRBD1 TGTGCCTGGGGAATAGGACAGGGAGGTGGCTATGGCTACACCTTC CAWGIGQGGGYGYTF
TRBJ1-1 . TRBV2 . TGTGCCAGCAGTGAAAGGAGGGCCAATGTACAGGGAGGGGGCACTGAAGCTTTCTTT CASSERRANVQGGGTEAFF
TRBJ2-1 . TRBV9 TRBD2 TGTGCCAGCAGCTCAACTAGCGGGAGCTATGAGCAGTTCTTC CASSSTSGSYEQFF
TRBJ1-2 . TRBV28 . TGTGCCCGAGGACAGCCCAACTATGGCTACACCTTC CARGQPNYGYTF
TRBJ1-3 . TRBV18 . TGTGCCAGCTCACCACCGTTGGCAGTTTCTGGAAACACCATATATTTT CASSPPLAVSGNTIYF
TRBJ2-1 once TRBV4-2 TRBD2 TGTGCCAGCAGCCAGGCTGGACTAGACAATGAGCAGTTCTTC CASSQAGLDNEQFF
TRBJ2-1 . TRBV20-1 . TGCAGTGCGGGAAGGGGGAATGAGCAGTTCTTC CSAGRGNEQFF
TRBJ2-3 . TRBV11-3 . TGTGCCAGCAGCTTAGAAGGGGGGGCCCTTGGCACAGATACGCAGTATTTT CASSLEGGALGTDTQYF
TRBJ2-7 . TRBV6-5 TRBD2 TGTGCCAGCCGGGCTAGCGGGAGGTACGAGCAGTACTTC CASRASGRYEQYF
TRBJ2-1 . TRBV7-9 TRBD2 TGTGCCAGCAGCTTAGGATTCGGACTAGCGGGATGGAATGAGCAGTTCTTC CASSLGFGLAGWNEQFF
TRBJ2-1 once TRBV28 TRBD2 TGTGCCAGCAGTGCGCCGGGACTAGCGGGAGGAAATGAGCAGTTCTTC CASSAPGLAGGNEQFF
TRBJ1-1 . TRBV2 TRBD1 TGTGCCAGCAGTCAGGGGGCGCGAGGGGGCACTGAAGCTTTCTTT CASSQGARGGTEAFF
TRBJ1-5 . TRBV27 TRBD1 TGTGCCAGCAGCGGGACAGCCAATCAGCCCCAGCATTTT CASSGTANQPQHF
TRBJ2-3 . TRBV5-6 . TGTGCCAGCAGCTTGGGGGCTAGCACAGATACGCAGTATTTT CASSLGASTDTQYF
TRBJ2-2 . TRBV10-1 . TGCGCCAGCAGTGACCAGGGGAGGGCGAACACCGGGGAGCTGTTTTTT CASSDQGRANTGELFF
TRBJ2-7 . TRBV29-1 . TGCAGCGTCTTACGCGGATTAGAGCAGTACTTC CSVLRGLEQYF